Each of the 16 T cell receptor beta chains below was sequenced from the same sample in a study of blood T cell repertoires in COVID-19. TCRdb keeps only in-frame clones here, not all; method: immunoSEQ multiplex PCR. The sample comprises tens of thousands of clones, approximately 90% of which are singletons, and roughly a quarter rests with the top ten. The sequenced sample was peripheral blood. The origin of the receptors is a woman older than 75 with acute or convalescent COVID-19.

V gene TRBV6-1 combines with J gene TRBJ1-4; D remains unclear. The V end was cut by 1 base, the J end by 0 bases, with 9 bases between. Germline V gene lookup returns CDR1 MNHNS and CDR2 SASEGT. CDR3 length: 16 amino acids. The CDR3: CASSEVGGPTNEKLFF. The CDR3 DNA reads as TGTGCCAGCAGTGAAGTTGGAGGACCAACTAATGAAAAACTGTTTTTT.

The V gene is TRBV5-1, the J gene TRBJ1-5; the match to TRBD1 covers 7 bases. Germline CDR1 reads SGHRS; CDR2 reads YFSETQ. The ends lost 2 bases at V and 8 bases at J; junction bases unmatched: 4. The CDR3 has 13 amino acids. This CDR3 is CASSFAGGEPQHF. The CDR3 DNA follows: TGCGCCAGCAGCTTTGCAGGGGGAGAGCCCCAGCATTTT. The full variable domain, completed using reference TRBV5-1 and TRBJ1-5, is KAGVTQTPRYLIKTRGQQVTLSCSPISGHRSVSWYQQTPGQGLQFLFEYFSETQRNKGNFPGRFSGRQFSNSRSEMNVSTLELGDSALYLCASSFAGGEPQHFGDGTRLSIL.

The rearrangement uses TRBV6-1 and TRBJ1-6, with D hard to call. Trimming pared 4 bases from V and 5 bases from J, leaving 21 bases between. CDR3 length: 18 amino acids. Germline lookup yields CDR1 MNHNS and CDR2 SASEGT. The CDR3, as DNA: TGTGCCAGCAGTGTCTCCACCCCCGCGTACTTCGATAATTCACCCCTCCACTTT. It specifies CASSVSTPAYFDNSPLHF.

This CDR3 reads CASSSEHISYEQYV. In DNA, the CDR3 is TGTGCCAGCAGCTCCGAACATATCTCCTACGAGCAGTACGTC. The genes are TRBV11-3 and TRBJ2-7; no clear D. Trimming cost V 4 bases and J 0 bases, with 10 bases left between them. Germline V gives CDR1 SGHNT, CDR2 YENEEA. The CDR3 covers 14 residues.

J is TRBJ1-1 and V is TRBV7-9; TRBD1 is a possible D gene (6 bases). The V end was cut by 5 bases, the J end by 1 base, with 14 bases between. The CDR3 length is 15 residues. CDR1 SEHNR and CDR2 FQNEAQ come from the germline V gene (reference sequence). CDR3 in DNA: TGTGCCAGCAGCGAAAGAGGGGGTTCGAACACTGAAGCTTTCTTT. This translates into CASSERGGSNTEAFF.

V and J are TRBV27 and TRBJ2-5; tentatively, D is TRBD2 (5 bases). CDR1 MNHEY and CDR2 SMNVEV come from the germline V gene (reference sequence). The CDR3 contains 13 residues. V shed 0 bases and J shed 5 bases, with 7 bases lying between them. CDR3 in DNA: TGTGCCAGCAGTTTATCTCGGAGGGAGACCCAGTACTTC. The encoded protein is CASSLSRRETQYF.

The J gene is TRBJ2-7, the V gene TRBV5-1; D might be TRBD1 (5 bases). The CDR3 has 14 residues. V was clipped by 0 bases and J by 4 bases, with 11 bases between them. From germline, CDR1 is SGHRS and CDR2 YFSETQ. CDR3 sequence (DNA): TGCGCCAGCAGCTTGGCGGCAGGGAAGTACGAGCAGTACTTC. Its protein product is CASSLAAGKYEQYF.

In its sample, this clone was seen once. This chain joins TRBV10-3 and TRBJ1-2; D ambiguous. The CDR3 spans 13 residues. V lost 0 bases to trimming and J lost 7 bases, with 9 bases between them. Germline lookup yields CDR1 ENHRY and CDR2 SYGVKD. DNA of the CDR3: TGTGCCATCAGTGAGTCCAGGATGGGTGGCTACACCTTC. Amino acid sequence: CAISESRMGGYTF.

The J gene is TRBJ2-2, the V gene TRBV11-3; weak D call: TRBD2 (6 bases). The V and J ends lost 1 base and 4 bases respectively, with 10 bases between them. Per germline, CDR1 SGHNT and CDR2 YENEEA. The CDR3 length is 15 residues. The CDR3 is CASSLGSGGTGELFF. The CDR3 DNA is TGTGCCAGCAGCTTAGGTTCCGGGGGCACCGGGGAGCTGTTTTTT. The whole variable domain, filled in from reference TRBV11-3 and TRBJ2-2, reads EAGVVQSPRYKIIEKKQPVAFWCNPISGHNTLYWYLQNLGQGPELLIRYENEEAVDDSQLPKDRFSAERLKGVDSTLKIQPAELGDSAVYLCASSLGSGGTGELFFGEGSRLTVL.

The CDR3 DNA follows: TGTGCCACCAGTGATCCAGGACAGGGGGGCTATGGCTACACCTTC. It is translated as CATSDPGQGGYGYTF. This chain joins TRBV24-1 and TRBJ1-2, with 10 nucleotides matching TRBD1. V dropped 3 bases and J dropped 4; count of bases not matched to a gene: 4. CDR3 length equals 15 residues. Per the germline V gene, CDR1 is KGHDR and CDR2 is SFDVKD.

The CDR3 region is CASSQGGEAEQFF. CDR3 DNA sequence: TGCGCCAGCAGCCAAGGGGGGGAGGCTGAGCAGTTCTTC. This chain links TRBV4-1 with TRBJ2-1; tentatively, D is TRBD2 (6 bases). This CDR3 is 13 amino acids long. Trimming removed 1 base from V and 9 bases from J, with 10 bases in between. Per germline, CDR1 MGHRA and CDR2 YSYEKL.

The V call is TRBV6-5, the J call TRBJ1-1; maybe TRBD1 (6 bases). Deletions cut 6 bases from V and 4 bases from J, with 12 bases between. The V gene's germline CDR1 is MNHEY and CDR2 SVGAGI. This CDR3 is built from 13 residues. The CDR3 loop is CASSVQGATEAFF. CDR3 DNA sequence: TGTGCCAGCAGCGTACAGGGTGCCACTGAAGCTTTCTTT.

The V and J genes are TRBV7-8 and TRBJ1-5, with a tentative D call TRBD1 (5 bases). Germline CDR1 SGHVS, CDR2 FQNEAQ. V dropped 1 base and J dropped 7 bases, with 14 bases sitting between them. The CDR3 spans 15 residues. The CDR3 is CASSLGQGSMQPQHF. Here the CDR3 DNA reads TGTGCCAGCAGCTTAGGGCAGGGCTCGATGCAGCCCCAGCATTTT.

This clone was recorded once. The rearrangement uses TRBV11-2 and TRBJ2-3; 13 bases match TRBD2. The CDR3 length is 14 residues. Germline CDR1 is SGHAT and CDR2 is FQNNGV. V gave up 2 bases and J gave up 15 bases; unmatched junction bases: 8. As DNA, the CDR3 is TGTGCCAGCAGCTTAACCACTAGCGGGGGGGCCCCTTATTTT. Its protein is CASSLTTSGGAPYF.

The chain joins TRBV3-1 (or the pseudogene TRBV3-2) to TRBJ2-2, with a tentative D call TRBD2 (6 bases). This CDR3 contains 16 residues. Germline assignment: CDR1 LGHDT and CDR2 YNNKEL (reference sequence). The V end lost 5 bases, the J end lost 1 base, and 14 bases lay between the germline ends. CDR3 coding DNA: TGTGCCAGCAGCGGACGGACTATCGGGAACACCGGGGAGCTGTTTTTT. This codes for CASSGRTIGNTGELFF.

This clone was seen only once. V gene TRBV7-8 combines with J gene TRBJ2-1; D perhaps matches TRBD2 (5 bases). The V gene's germline CDR1 is SGHVS and CDR2 FQNEAQ. The V gene lost 0 bases and the J gene lost 6 bases, with 9 bases spanning the gap. This CDR3 spans 14 amino acids. The CDR3 DNA reads as TGTGCCAGCAGCTTAGCGGGGAGTATCAATGAGCAGTTCTTC. Translated: CASSLAGSINEQFF.